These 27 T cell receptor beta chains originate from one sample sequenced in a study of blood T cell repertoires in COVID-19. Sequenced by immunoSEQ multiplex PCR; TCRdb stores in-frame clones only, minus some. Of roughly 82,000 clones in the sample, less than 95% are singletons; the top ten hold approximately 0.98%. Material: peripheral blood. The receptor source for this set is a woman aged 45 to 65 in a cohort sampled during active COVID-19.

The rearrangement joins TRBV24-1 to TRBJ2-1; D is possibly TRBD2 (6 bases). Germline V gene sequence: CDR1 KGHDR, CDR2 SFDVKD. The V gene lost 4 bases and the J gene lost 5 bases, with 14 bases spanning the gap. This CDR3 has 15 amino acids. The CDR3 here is CATSDPRSGDNEQFF. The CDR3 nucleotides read TGTGCCACCAGTGACCCACGGTCGGGGGACAATGAGCAGTTCTTC.

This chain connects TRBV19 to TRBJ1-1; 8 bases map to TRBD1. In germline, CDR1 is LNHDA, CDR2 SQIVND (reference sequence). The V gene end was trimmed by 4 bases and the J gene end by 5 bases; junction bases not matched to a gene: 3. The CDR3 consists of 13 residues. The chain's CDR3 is CASSNRGVTEAFF. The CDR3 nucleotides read TGTGCCAGTAGTAACAGGGGGGTTACTGAAGCTTTCTTT. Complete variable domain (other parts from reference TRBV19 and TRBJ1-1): DGGITQSPKYLFRKEGQNVTLSCEQNLNHDAMYWYRQDPGQGLRLIYYSQIVNDFQKGDIAEGYSVSREKKESFPLTVTSAQKNPTAFYLCASSNRGVTEAFFGQGTRLTVV.

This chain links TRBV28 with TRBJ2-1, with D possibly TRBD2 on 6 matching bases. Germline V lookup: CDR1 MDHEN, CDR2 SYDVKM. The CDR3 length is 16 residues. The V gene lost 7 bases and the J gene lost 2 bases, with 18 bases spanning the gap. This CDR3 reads CASTVYRGRTYNEQFF. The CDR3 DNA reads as TGTGCCAGCACAGTTTATAGAGGGAGGACCTACAATGAGCAGTTCTTC.

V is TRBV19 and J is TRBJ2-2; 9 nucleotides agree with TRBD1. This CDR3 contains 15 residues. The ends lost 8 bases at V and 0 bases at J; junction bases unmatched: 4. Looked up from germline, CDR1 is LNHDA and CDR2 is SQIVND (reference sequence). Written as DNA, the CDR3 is TGTGCCAGTGGAAGGGACAGGGCGAACACCGGGGAGCTGTTTTTT. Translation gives CASGRDRANTGELFF.

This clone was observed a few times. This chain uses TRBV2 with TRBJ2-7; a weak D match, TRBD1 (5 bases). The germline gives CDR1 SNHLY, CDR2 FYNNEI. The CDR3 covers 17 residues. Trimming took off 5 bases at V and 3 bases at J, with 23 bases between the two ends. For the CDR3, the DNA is TGTGCCAGCAGTTCCACGGATGGGGCCCCAGTGAGCTACGAGCAGTACTTC. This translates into CASSSTDGAPVSYEQYF.

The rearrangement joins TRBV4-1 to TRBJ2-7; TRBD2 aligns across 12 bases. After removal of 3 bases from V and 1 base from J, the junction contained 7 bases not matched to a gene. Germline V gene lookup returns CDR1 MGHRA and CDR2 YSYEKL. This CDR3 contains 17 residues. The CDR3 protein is CASSHQTSGSLSYEQYF. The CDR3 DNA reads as TGCGCCAGCAGCCACCAGACTAGCGGGAGCCTGTCCTACGAGCAGTACTTC.

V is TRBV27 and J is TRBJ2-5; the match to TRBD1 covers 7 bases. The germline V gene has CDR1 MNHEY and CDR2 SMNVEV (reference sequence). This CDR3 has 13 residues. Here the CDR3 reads CAAGQGVQETQYF. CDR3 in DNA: TGTGCAGCTGGGCAGGGGGTCCAAGAGACCCAGTACTTC.

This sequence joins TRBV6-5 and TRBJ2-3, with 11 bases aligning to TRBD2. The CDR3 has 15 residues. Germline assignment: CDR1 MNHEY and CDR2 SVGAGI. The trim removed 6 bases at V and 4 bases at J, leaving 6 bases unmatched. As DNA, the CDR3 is TGTGCCAGCAGGGCACTAGCGGGAGTGGCAGATACGCAGTATTTT. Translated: CASRALAGVADTQYF.

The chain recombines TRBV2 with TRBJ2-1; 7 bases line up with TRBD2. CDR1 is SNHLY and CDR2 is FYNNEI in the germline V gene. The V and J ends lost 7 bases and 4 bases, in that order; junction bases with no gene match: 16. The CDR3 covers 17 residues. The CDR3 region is CASKKGLAELIYNEQFF. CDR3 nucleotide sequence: TGTGCCAGCAAAAAGGGGCTAGCGGAGCTTATTTACAATGAGCAGTTCTTC.

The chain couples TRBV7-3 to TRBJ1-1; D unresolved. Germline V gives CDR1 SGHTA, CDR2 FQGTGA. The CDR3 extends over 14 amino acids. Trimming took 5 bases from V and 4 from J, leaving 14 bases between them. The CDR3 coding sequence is TGTGCCAGCAGCGCCTCGCCGGAGGGCACTGAAGCTTTCTTT. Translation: CASSASPEGTEAFF.

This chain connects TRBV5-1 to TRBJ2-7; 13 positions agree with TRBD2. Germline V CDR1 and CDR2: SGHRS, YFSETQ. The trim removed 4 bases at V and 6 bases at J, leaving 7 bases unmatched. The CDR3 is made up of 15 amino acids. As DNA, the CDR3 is TGCGCCAGCAGCGATGGACTAGCGGGAGCTCTCGAGCAGTACTTC. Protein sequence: CASSDGLAGALEQYF.

This chain's CDR3 is CASGSDEDFNTEAFF. In nucleotides, the CDR3 is TGTGCTAGTGGTTCCGATGAGGATTTCAACACTGAAGCTTTCTTT. The V call is TRBV12-5, the J call TRBJ1-1, with D unresolved. Trimming stripped 4 bases from V and 2 bases from J, with 14 bases between. Per germline, CDR1 LGHNT and CDR2 FRNRAP. The CDR3 totals 15 residues.

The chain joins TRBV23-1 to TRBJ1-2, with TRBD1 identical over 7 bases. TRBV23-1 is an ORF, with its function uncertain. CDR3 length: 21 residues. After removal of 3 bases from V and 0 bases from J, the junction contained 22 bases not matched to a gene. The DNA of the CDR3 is TGCGCCAGCAGTCATTCACCCCAGGGGGAGGAAGGGACTAGACCTAACTATGGCTACACCTTC. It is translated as CASSHSPQGEEGTRPNYGYTF.

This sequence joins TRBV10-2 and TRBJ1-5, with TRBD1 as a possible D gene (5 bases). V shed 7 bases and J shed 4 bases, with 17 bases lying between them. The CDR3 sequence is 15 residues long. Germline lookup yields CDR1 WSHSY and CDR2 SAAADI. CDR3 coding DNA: TGCGCCAGCATGGAGGGTGGGGCCTTTAATCAGCCCCAGCATTTT. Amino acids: CASMEGGAFNQPQHF.

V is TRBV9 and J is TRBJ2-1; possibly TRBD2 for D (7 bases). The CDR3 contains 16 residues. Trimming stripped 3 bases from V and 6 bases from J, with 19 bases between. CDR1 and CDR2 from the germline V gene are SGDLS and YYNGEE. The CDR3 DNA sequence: TGTGCCAGCAGCGAGGGGGGGTTCTCCAGTCTCAATGAGCAGTTCTTC. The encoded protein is CASSEGGFSSLNEQFF. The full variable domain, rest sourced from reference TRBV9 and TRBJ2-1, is DSGVTQTPKHLITATGQRVTLRCSPRSGDLSVYWYQQSLDQGLQFLIQYYNGEERAKGNILERFSAQQFPDLHSELNLSSLELGDSALYFCASSEGGFSSLNEQFFGPGTRLTVL.

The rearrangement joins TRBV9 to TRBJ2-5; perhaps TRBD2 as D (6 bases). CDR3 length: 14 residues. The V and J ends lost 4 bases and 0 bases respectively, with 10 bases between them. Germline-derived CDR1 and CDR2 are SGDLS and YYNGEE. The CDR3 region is CASSPWGDQETQYF. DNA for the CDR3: TGTGCCAGCAGCCCCTGGGGGGACCAAGAGACCCAGTACTTC.

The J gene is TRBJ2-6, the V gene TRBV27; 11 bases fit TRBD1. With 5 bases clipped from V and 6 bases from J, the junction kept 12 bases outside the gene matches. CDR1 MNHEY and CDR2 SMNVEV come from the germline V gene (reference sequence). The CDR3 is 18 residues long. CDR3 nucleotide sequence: TGTGCCAGCAGTACCCTCGGGACAGGGGGAATTTCGGCCAACGTCCTGACTTTC. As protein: CASSTLGTGGISANVLTF.

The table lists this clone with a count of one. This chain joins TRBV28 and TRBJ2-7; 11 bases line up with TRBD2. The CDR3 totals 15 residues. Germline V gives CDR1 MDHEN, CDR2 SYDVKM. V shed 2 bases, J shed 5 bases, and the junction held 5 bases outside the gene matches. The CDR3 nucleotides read TGTGCCAGCAGTTTACCTACTAGCGGGAGCCACGAGCAGTACTTC. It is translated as CASSLPTSGSHEQYF.

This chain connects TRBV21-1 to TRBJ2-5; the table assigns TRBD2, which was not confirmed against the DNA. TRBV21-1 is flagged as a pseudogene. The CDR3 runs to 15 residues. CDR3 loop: CASSKINGSYETQYF. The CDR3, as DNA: TGTGCCAGCAGCAAGATTAACGGGAGCTATGAGACCCAGTACTTC.

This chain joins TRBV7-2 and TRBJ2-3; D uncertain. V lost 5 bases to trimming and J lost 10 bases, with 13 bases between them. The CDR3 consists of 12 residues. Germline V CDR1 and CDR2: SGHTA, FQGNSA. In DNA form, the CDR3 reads TGTGCCAGCAGCCCGCGCTTTAGTGCGCAGTATTTT. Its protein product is CASSPRFSAQYF.

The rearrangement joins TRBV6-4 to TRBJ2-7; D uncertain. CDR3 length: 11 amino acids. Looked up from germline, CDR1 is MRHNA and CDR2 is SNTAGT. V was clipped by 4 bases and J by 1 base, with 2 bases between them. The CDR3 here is CASSASYEQYF. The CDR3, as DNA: TGTGCCAGCAGTGCTTCCTACGAGCAGTACTTC.

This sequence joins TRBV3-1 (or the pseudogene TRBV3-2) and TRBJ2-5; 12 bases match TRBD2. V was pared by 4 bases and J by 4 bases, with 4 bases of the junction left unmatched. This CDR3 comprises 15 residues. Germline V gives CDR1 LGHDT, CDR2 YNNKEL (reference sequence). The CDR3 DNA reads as TGTGCCAGCAGCCCCACGACTAGCGGGAGAGAGACCCAGTACTTC. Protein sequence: CASSPTTSGRETQYF.

CDR3 bases: TGTGCCAGCAGCTTGGAACTAGCGGACCAACAGCAGTACTTC. Translating gives CASSLELADQQQYF. The rearrangement joins TRBV5-6 to TRBJ2-7; 8 nucleotides align to TRBD2. Trimming at V came to 0 bases and at J to 8 bases, leaving 7 bases not matched to a gene. The CDR3 is 14 amino acids. Germline V gene sequence: CDR1 SGHDT, CDR2 YYEEEE.

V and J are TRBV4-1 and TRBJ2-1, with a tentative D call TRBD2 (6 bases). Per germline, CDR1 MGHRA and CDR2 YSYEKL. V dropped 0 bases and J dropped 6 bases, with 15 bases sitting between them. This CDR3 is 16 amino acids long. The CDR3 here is CASSQETSWAFNEQFF. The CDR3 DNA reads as TGCGCCAGCAGCCAAGAAACTAGCTGGGCCTTCAATGAGCAGTTCTTC.

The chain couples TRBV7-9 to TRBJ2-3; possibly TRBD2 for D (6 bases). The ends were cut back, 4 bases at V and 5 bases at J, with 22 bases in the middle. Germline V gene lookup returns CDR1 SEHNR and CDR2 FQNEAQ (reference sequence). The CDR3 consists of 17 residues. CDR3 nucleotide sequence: TGTGCCAGCAGCTCCCCCTCCGCGACTAGTAACCGAGATACGCAGTATTTT. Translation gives CASSSPSATSNRDTQYF.

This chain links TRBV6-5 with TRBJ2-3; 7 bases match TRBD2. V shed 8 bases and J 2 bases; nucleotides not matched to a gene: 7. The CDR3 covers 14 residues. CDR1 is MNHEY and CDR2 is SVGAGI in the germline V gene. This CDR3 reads CASGQRESTDTQYF. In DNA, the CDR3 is TGTGCCAGCGGCCAGCGGGAATCCACAGATACGCAGTATTTT.

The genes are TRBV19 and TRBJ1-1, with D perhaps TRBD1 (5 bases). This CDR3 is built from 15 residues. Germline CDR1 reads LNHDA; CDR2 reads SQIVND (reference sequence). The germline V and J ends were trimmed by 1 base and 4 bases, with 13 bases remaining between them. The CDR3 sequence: CASSIGGSMSTEAFF. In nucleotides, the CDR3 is TGTGCCAGTAGTATAGGGGGCAGTATGAGCACTGAAGCTTTCTTT.